This TCR beta chain appears in the sequencing data of a study of human T cells and chemical hapten exposure. The wider study: The study traced per-sample TCR yield variation mainly to small differences in pooled library volumes.

This clonotype has ten or more counts. Antigen specificity is unknown. One end of the junction fails to match germline, which may point to a read error. Described time point: healthy volunteer bleed at 2 weeks. Unseparated into fractions, whole blood served as the source from which total RNA was extracted. Study results and limitations: Among TCRs, those above 1 in 1000 frequency were unaffected by DPC sensitization.

Unique molecular identifiers were attached to individual cDNA molecules during library preparation. Per the study methods: Counts of TCRs in each sample centred on a median of about 95,000 and extended from about 20,000 to 690,000. TCRdb passed the RACE reads through MiXCR, listing each CDR3 protein once. The V and J calls here are based on TCRdb, not the publication. The data hold tens of thousands of distinct CDR3 sequences, with approximately 8.2% observed a single time. CDR3 size: 14 residues. Per germline, CDR1 DFQATT and CDR2 SNEGSKA (reference sequence). Sequenced sample: whole blood. The rearrangement uses TRBV20-1 and TRBJ2-4; D gene ambiguous. The sequence derives from a female donor in good health. Some clones in this sample may be carry-over from other donors' samples. CDR3 sequence: CSVRIPIAKNIQYF. The CDR3 DNA reads as TGCAGTGTTAGAATTCCTATAGCCAAAAACATTCAGTACTTC.